A selection of T cell receptor beta chains follows, all from one sample in a study of CD8 T cells in Susac syndrome. TCRdb itself ran the immunoSEQ multiplex PCR reads through MiXCR, one entry per CDR3 protein. The repertoire consists of about 400,000 distinct CDR3 sequences, with around 85% occurring once and the leading ten covering 0.09% to 0.15%. Sequenced sample: CD8+ T cells from PBMCs. The receptors here all came from a human donor with multiple sclerosis. Both conserved end residues are part of each CDR3. A D gene is named only where the DNA matches it firmly. Clone sizes are given selectively: once, few, many, or a class where the clone is expanded.

V: TRBV14
D: -
J: TRBJ2-5
size: once
CDR3: CASSPLAQETQYF
DNA: TGTGCCAGCAGCCCCCTCGCGCAAGAGACCCAGTACTTC

V: TRBV2
D: TRBD2
J: TRBJ2-7
size: -
CDR3: CASGLAEGQSTYEQYF
DNA: TGTGCCAGCGGACTAGCGGAGGGGCAATCCACCTACGAGCAGTACTTC

V: TRBV30
D: -
J: TRBJ1-1
size: once
CDR3: CAWSVPELNTEAFF
DNA: TGTGCCTGGAGTGTACCAGAACTGAACACTGAAGCTTTCTTT

V: TRBV19
D: -
J: TRBJ2-1
size: -
CDR3: CASSGGPPATYNEQLF
DNA: TGTGCCAGTAGTGGAGGGCCACCTGCAACCTACAATGAGCAGCTCTTC

V: TRBV6-4
D: -
J: TRBJ2-1
size: -
CDR3: CASSHTGTKPYNEQFF
DNA: TGTGCCAGCAGCCACACAGGGACTAAACCTTACAATGAGCAGTTCTTC

V: TRBV28
D: -
J: TRBJ2-7
size: -
CDR3: CASSFWDGSYEQYF
DNA: TGTGCCAGCAGTTTCTGGGACGGCTCCTACGAGCAGTACTTC

V: TRBV12-3/TRBV12-4
D: -
J: TRBJ2-1
size: -
CDR3: CASSFGGGNEQFF
DNA: TGTGCCAGCAGTTTTGGGGGAGGCAATGAGCAGTTCTTC

V: TRBV5-5
D: -
J: TRBJ2-7
size: -
CDR3: CASSPLLGSPYEQYF
DNA: TGTGCCAGCAGCCCACTCCTGGGGTCCCCCTACGAGCAGTACTTC

V: TRBV27
D: -
J: TRBJ1-1
size: -
CDR3: CASTTIGGGDTEAFF
DNA: TGTGCCAGCACCACTATTGGGGGTGGGGACACTGAAGCTTTCTTT

V: TRBV5-6
D: TRBD2
J: TRBJ2-5
size: once
CDR3: CASSLMGLAGEETQYF
DNA: TGTGCCAGCAGCTTGATGGGACTAGCGGGGGAAGAGACCCAGTACTTC

V: TRBV19
D: -
J: TRBJ2-1
size: once
CDR3: CASSPRGGSYNEQFF
DNA: TGTGCCAGTAGCCCCAGAGGAGGTTCCTACAATGAGCAGTTCTTC

V: TRBV29-1
D: TRBD1
J: TRBJ2-7
size: few
CDR3: CSAIGTGDYEQYF
DNA: TGCAGCGCCATAGGGACAGGGGACTACGAGCAGTACTTC

V: TRBV28
D: -
J: TRBJ2-1
size: -
CDR3: CASRQKEMDSGQFF
DNA: TGTGCCAGCAGACAGAAGGAGATGGACAGCGGGCAGTTCTTC

V: TRBV28
D: TRBD2
J: TRBJ2-3
size: -
CDR3: CASSLTMEASGREADTQYF
DNA: TGTGCCAGCAGTTTAACCATGGAGGCTAGCGGGAGAGAGGCAGATACGCAGTATTTT

V: TRBV28
D: TRBD1
J: TRBJ2-7
size: -
CDR3: CASIRDRTYEQYF
DNA: TGTGCCAGTATACGGGACAGGACCTACGAGCAGTACTTC

V: TRBV28
D: -
J: TRBJ2-7
size: -
CDR3: CASSLFGETASYEQYF
DNA: TGTGCCAGCAGTTTATTCGGGGAGACAGCTTCCTACGAGCAGTACTTC

V: TRBV11-2
D: -
J: TRBJ1-4
size: -
CDR3: CASSSPGSNEKLFF
DNA: TGTGCCAGCAGCTCCCCCGGCTCGAATGAAAAACTGTTTTTT

V: TRBV5-4
D: -
J: TRBJ2-3
size: -
CDR3: CASSLAIADTQYF
DNA: TGTGCCAGCAGCTTGGCTATTGCAGATACGCAGTATTTT

V: TRBV6-5
D: TRBD2
J: TRBJ2-5
size: few
CDR3: CASSYGTSGDKETQYF
DNA: TGTGCCAGCAGTTACGGGACTAGCGGGGATAAAGAGACCCAGTACTTC

V: TRBV20-1
D: -
J: TRBJ2-7
size: -
CDR3: CSARVSADPPDEQYF
DNA: TGCAGTGCTAGAGTCTCCGCAGACCCTCCCGACGAGCAGTACTTC

V: TRBV20-1
D: TRBD2
J: TRBJ2-7
size: -
CDR3: CSARDVGLDSEQYF
DNA: TGCAGTGCTAGAGATGTTGGACTAGACTCCGAGCAGTACTTC

V: TRBV4-1
D: -
J: TRBJ2-7
size: -
CDR3: CASSQEPGRSYEQYF
DNA: TGCGCCAGCAGCCAAGAACCGGGAAGGAGCTACGAGCAGTACTTC

V: TRBV7-8
D: TRBD1
J: TRBJ1-1
size: -
CDR3: CASTARRGPGTEAFF
DNA: TGTGCCAGCACCGCTCGGAGGGGGCCGGGCACTGAAGCTTTCTTT

V: TRBV11-2
D: TRBD2
J: TRBJ2-7
size: -
CDR3: CASSTDTFSSGDFYEQYF
DNA: TGTGCCAGCAGCACCGACACGTTCTCTAGCGGGGACTTCTACGAGCAGTACTTC

V: TRBV18
D: TRBD1
J: TRBJ2-7
size: -
CDR3: CASSLRQGVVYEQYF
DNA: TGTGCCAGCTCACTGAGACAGGGTGTGGTCTACGAGCAGTACTTC

V: TRBV7-9
D: -
J: TRBJ2-7
size: many
CDR3: CASSFTGSSYEQYF
DNA: TGTGCCAGCAGCTTTACAGGAAGCTCCTACGAGCAGTACTTC

V: TRBV19
D: -
J: TRBJ1-1
size: -
CDR3: CASSPSSQGYAEAFF
DNA: TGTGCCAGTAGCCCTTCTTCACAGGGATACGCTGAAGCTTTCTTT

V: TRBV4-1
D: -
J: TRBJ2-3
size: -
CDR3: CASSWFEAGASTDTQYF
DNA: TGCGCCAGCAGTTGGTTCGAGGCGGGGGCCAGCACAGATACGCAGTATTTT

V: TRBV30
D: -
J: TRBJ2-7
size: -
CDR3: CAWSHPGLPPSYEQYF
DNA: TGTGCCTGGAGCCATCCCGGTCTCCCTCCGTCCTACGAGCAGTACTTC

V: TRBV12-3/TRBV12-4
D: -
J: TRBJ1-6
size: -
CDR3: CASSAQIFTYNSPLHF
DNA: TGTGCCAGCAGTGCCCAAATCTTCACCTATAATTCACCCCTCCACTTT

V: TRBV30
D: -
J: TRBJ2-3
size: -
CDR3: CAWSRGEGDTQYF
DNA: TGTGCCTGGAGTAGGGGAGAAGGAGATACGCAGTATTTT

V: TRBV4-1
D: -
J: TRBJ1-6
size: -
CDR3: CASSQDSYSPLHF
DNA: TGCGCCAGCAGCCAAGACAGTTATTCACCCCTCCACTTT

V: TRBV11-2
D: -
J: TRBJ1-2
size: -
CDR3: CASSQKAYGYTF
DNA: TGTGCCAGCAGCCAAAAAGCCTATGGCTACACCTTC

V: TRBV7-9
D: TRBD1
J: TRBJ1-2
size: -
CDR3: CASSLRPGGSYGYTF
DNA: TGTGCCAGCAGCTTAAGGCCAGGGGGCTCCTATGGCTACACCTTC

V: TRBV5-1
D: TRBD2
J: TRBJ2-7
size: -
CDR3: CASSLGAGSSYEQYF
DNA: TGCGCCAGCAGCTTGGGAGCGGGATCCTCCTACGAGCAGTACTTC

V: TRBV28
D: TRBD2
J: TRBJ2-7
size: -
CDR3: CASSLRGGDYEQYF
DNA: TGTGCCAGCAGTTTGCGTGGGGGGGATTACGAGCAGTACTTC

V: TRBV20-1
D: TRBD1
J: TRBJ2-7
size: -
CDR3: CSARGDRDYEQYF
DNA: TGCAGTGCTAGGGGGGACAGGGACTACGAGCAGTACTTC

V: TRBV27
D: TRBD1
J: TRBJ1-5
size: few
CDR3: CASSSGTGGYQPQHF
DNA: TGTGCCAGCAGTTCGGGGACAGGGGGTTATCAGCCCCAGCATTTT

V: TRBV3-1
D: -
J: TRBJ1-1
size: -
CDR3: CASSQEGGTEAFF
DNA: TGTGCCAGCAGCCAAGAGGGGGGGACTGAAGCTTTCTTT

V: TRBV4-1
D: -
J: TRBJ2-1
size: -
CDR3: CASSQDLGLNNEQFF
DNA: TGCGCCAGCAGCCAAGATTTAGGACTCAACAATGAGCAGTTCTTC

V: TRBV7-9
D: -
J: TRBJ2-2
size: -
CDR3: CASSSTGLPNTGELFF
DNA: TGTGCCAGCAGCTCGACAGGACTCCCAAACACCGGGGAGCTGTTTTTT

V: TRBV29-1
D: -
J: TRBJ1-2
size: -
CDR3: CSAERDLYGYTF
DNA: TGCAGCGCTGAACGGGACCTCTATGGCTACACCTTC

V: TRBV5-1
D: TRBD1
J: TRBJ1-5
size: -
CDR3: CASSSGTGVNQPQHF
DNA: TGCGCCAGCAGCTCTGGGACAGGGGTTAATCAGCCCCAGCATTTT

V: TRBV10-3
D: -
J: TRBJ1-2
size: -
CDR3: CAISEGGIYGYTF
DNA: TGTGCCATCAGTGAGGGGGGCATTTATGGCTACACCTTC

V: TRBV27
D: -
J: TRBJ1-1
size: once
CDR3: CASRRLWGVTEAFF
DNA: TGTGCCAGCCGGCGCTTGTGGGGGGTCACTGAAGCTTTCTTT

V: TRBV19
D: -
J: TRBJ2-7
size: -
CDR3: CASSMGGAYEQYF
DNA: TGTGCCAGTAGTATGGGCGGAGCTTACGAGCAGTACTTC

V: TRBV4-1
D: TRBD1
J: TRBJ2-2
size: -
CDR3: CASRLAGQGTGELFF
DNA: TGCGCCAGCAGGCTGGCCGGACAGGGCACCGGGGAGCTGTTTTTT